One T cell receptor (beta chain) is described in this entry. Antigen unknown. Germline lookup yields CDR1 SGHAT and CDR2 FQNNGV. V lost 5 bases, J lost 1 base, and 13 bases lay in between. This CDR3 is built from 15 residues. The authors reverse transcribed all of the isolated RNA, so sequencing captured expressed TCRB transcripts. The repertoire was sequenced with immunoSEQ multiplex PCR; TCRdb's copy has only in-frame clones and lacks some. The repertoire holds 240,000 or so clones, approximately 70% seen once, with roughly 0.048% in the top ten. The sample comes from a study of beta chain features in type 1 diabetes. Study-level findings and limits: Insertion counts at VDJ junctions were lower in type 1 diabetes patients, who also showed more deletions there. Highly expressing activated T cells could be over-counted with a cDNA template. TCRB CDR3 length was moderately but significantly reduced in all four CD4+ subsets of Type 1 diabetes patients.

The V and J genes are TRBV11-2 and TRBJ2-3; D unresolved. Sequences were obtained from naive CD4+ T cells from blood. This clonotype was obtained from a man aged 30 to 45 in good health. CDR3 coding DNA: TGTGCCAGCAGCCACGGGCAGTCAGGCACAGATACGCAGTATTTT. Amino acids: CASSHGQSGTDTQYF. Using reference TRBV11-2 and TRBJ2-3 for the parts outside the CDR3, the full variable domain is EAGVAQSPRYKIIEKRQSVAFWCNPISGHATLYWYQQILGQGPKLLIQFQNNGVVDDSQLPKDRFSAERLKGVDSTLKIQPAKLEDSAVYLCASSHGQSGTDTQYFGPGTRLTVL.